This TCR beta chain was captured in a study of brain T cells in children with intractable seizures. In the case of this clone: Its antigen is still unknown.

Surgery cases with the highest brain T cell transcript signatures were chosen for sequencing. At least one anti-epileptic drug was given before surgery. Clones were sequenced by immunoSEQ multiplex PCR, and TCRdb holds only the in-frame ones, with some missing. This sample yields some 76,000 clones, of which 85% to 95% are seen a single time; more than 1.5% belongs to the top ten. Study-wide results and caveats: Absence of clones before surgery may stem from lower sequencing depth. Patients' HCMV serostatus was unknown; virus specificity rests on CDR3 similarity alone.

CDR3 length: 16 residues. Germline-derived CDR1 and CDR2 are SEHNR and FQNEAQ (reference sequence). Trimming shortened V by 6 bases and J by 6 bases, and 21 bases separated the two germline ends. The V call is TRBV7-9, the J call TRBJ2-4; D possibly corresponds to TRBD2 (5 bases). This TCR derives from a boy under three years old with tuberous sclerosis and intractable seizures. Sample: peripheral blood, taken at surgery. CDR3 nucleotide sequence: TGTGCCAGCAGTTCGGTCCCAGCAGTGGCGGGAAACATTCAGTACTTC. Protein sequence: CASSSVPAVAGNIQYF.